This T cell receptor (beta chain) was captured by sequencing in a study of T cells in Graves' hyperthyroidism and ophthalmopathy. Exclusion of patients followed from uncontrolled infection, other autoimmune disease, pregnancy or lactation. Sample collection date corresponds to first hyperthyroidism diagnosis, prior to any ophthalmopathy symptoms. The PBMCs studied were ones that came from approximately 9.9 ml fresh peripheral blood. RNA transcripts yielded amplified TCR beta CDR3 regions. When the TCR CDR3 underwent first-round RT-PCR, the HTBI primer set was used. Each CDR3 protein gets one entry after TCRdb re-called the multiplex PCR reads with MiXCR. This sample carries 730,000 or so distinct CDR3 sequences, roughly a sixth of them seen once, and the ten largest clones take 16%. Findings and limits, study-wide: A model using 13 V-J features told ophthalmopathy apart from stable hyperthyroidism.

Concerning this clonotype itself: Antigen unknown.

The receptor was isolated from a woman aged 45-65 years with Graves' hyperthyroidism that later progressed to Graves' ophthalmopathy. Sequenced input: blood.

CDR3 DNA sequence: TGCAGTGCTACCCAACGCTTAGCGACAGGGGGCAATCAGCCCCAGCATTTT. As protein: CSATQRLATGGNQPQHF. This sequence joins TRBV20-1 and TRBJ1-5; TRBD1 matches 8 bases. CDR1 and CDR2 from the germline V gene are DFQATT and SNEGSKA (reference sequence). Unmatched junction bases numbered 13, after V lost 4 bases and J lost 2 bases. This CDR3 contains 17 residues.